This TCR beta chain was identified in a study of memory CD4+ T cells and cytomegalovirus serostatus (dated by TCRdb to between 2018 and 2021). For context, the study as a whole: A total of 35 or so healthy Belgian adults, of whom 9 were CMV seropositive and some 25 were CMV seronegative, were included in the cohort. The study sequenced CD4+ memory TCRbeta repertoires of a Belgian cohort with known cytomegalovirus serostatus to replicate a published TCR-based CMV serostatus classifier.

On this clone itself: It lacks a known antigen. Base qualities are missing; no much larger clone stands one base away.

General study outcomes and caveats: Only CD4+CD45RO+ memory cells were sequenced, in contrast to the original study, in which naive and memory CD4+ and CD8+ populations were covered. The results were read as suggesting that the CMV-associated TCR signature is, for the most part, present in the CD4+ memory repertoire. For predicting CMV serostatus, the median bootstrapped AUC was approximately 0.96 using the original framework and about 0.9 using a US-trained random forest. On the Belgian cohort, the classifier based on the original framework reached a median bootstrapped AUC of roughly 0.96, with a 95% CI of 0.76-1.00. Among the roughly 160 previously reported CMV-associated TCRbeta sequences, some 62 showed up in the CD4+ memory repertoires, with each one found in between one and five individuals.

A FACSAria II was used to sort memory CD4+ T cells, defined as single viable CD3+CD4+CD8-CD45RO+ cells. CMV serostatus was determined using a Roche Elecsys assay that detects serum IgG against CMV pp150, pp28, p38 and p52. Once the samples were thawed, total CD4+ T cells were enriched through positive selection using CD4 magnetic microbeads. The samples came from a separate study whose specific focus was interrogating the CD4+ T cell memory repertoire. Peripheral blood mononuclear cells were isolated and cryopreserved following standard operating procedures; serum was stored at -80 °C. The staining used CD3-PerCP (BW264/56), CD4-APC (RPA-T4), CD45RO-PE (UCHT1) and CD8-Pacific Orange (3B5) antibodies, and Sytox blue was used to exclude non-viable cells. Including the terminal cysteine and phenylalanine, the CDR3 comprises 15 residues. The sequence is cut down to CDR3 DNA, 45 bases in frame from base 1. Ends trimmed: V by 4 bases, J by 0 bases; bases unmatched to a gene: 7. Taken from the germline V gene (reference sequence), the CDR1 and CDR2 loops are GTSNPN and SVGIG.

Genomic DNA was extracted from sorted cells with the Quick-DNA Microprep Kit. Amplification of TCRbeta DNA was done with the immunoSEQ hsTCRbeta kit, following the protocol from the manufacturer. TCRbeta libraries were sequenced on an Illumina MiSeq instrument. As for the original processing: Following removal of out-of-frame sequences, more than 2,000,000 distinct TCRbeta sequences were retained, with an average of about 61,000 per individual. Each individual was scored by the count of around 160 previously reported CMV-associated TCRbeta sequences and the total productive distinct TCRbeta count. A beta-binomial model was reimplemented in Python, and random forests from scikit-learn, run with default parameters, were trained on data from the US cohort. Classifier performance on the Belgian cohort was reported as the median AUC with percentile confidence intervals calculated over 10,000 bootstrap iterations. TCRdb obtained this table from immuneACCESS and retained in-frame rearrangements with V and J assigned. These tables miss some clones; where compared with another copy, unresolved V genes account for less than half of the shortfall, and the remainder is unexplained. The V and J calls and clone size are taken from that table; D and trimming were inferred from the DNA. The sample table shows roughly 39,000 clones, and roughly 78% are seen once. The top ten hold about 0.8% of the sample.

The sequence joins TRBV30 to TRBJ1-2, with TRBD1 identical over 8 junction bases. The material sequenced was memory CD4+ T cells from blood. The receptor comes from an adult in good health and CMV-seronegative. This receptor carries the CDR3 CAWTGTGYSNYGYTF. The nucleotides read TGTGCCTGGACTGGGACAGGCTATTCTAACTATGGCTACACCTTC.